This T cell receptor (beta chain) was retrieved from a study of shared clonotypes between healthy human individuals. Germline V gene data show CDR1 as LGHNA and CDR2 as YNFKEQ. The CDR3 contains 14 residues. Trimming left V 0 bases short and J 1 base short, with 7 bases between. The authors' processing: ImmunoSEQ yielded junction-only sequences lacking quality scores, so filtering differed. The data were produced by immunoSEQ multiplex PCR, yet TCRdb's version contains in-frame clones alone and is incomplete. V, J and clone size reflect that table, while D and trimming were determined from the DNA. This table holds 2,500,000 or so clones, 80% to 95% found once.

Input material: naive CD4+ T cells from PBMCs. The subset: CD45RA+ positively selected. The chain combines TRBV4-2 with TRBJ2-7; no clear D. This clonotype was sampled from a young man in good health. Some clones in this sample may be carry-over from other donors' samples. In nucleotides, the CDR3 is TGTGCCAGCAGCCAAGATGCGGTTTCCTACGAGCAGTACTTC. Its translation is CASSQDAVSYEQYF.